This TCR beta chain was captured by sequencing in a study of post-analysis software for immune sequencing data (dated by TCRdb to between 2015 and 2016). Background on the whole study: Relapsing-remitting, secondary progressive and progressive-relapsing multiple sclerosis were recorded as disease courses, and subtype annotation was lacking for some patients. A subset of samples was prepared in parallel using single-end sample barcoding, then pooled and co-amplified after Illumina adapter ligation. The patient repertoires were compared against approximately eleven previously published healthy control repertoires obtained from donors aged roughly 6 to 28 years.

The investigation overall reported the following: Direct clustering with F measure showed strong co-clustering of samples prepared in the same batch, prompting a batch-effect correction. Patients showed significantly higher frequencies than controls for five TRBV segments, among them TRBV5-6, TRBV5-1 and TRBV20-1. The multiple sclerosis patient group was slightly younger than the control group. Significantly lower normalized Chao1 diversity was found in multiple sclerosis patients than in controls, suggesting substantial peripheral T-cell clonal expansion.

Of note for this clonotype: What this receptor recognizes is not known. Per-base quality was not reported, and no clone a single base away is much larger than it.

Library construction relied on PCR. Sequencing relied on an Illumina HiSeq 2500. To reduce PCR and sequencing biases, unique molecular identifiers were built into the TCR beta cDNA libraries. Some 500,000 cDNA molecules were obtained per 1 to 10 million input T cells, so each molecule approximated one T cell. The patient libraries were prepared and sequenced using the same protocol as the earlier healthy control dataset. Samples belonging to the same batch were prepared together, multiplexed and sequenced on a shared HiSeq lane. The authors' analysis ran thus. Raw barcoded reads were processed with MIGEC, discarding single-read molecular identifier groups before consensus assembly and CDR3 extraction. Clonotype tables were post-analysed with VDJtools, and diversity was normalized by down-sampling all datasets to the smallest sample size. Repertoire overlap clustering matched CDR3 amino acid but not nucleotide sequences to correct batch-related cross-sample contamination. Using fastp at Q25 and MiXCR, TCRdb reprocessed the public reads and kept productive beta chains. Each CDR3 protein gets just one entry, which takes the most common genes and DNA from the rows behind it. V and J calls and clone size were set by TCRdb, not the authors. Present in this sample are around 710,000 distinct CDR3 sequences, around 45% of which were seen just once. The ten most abundant clones make up around 4.7% of the sample.

TCR beta repertoires were profiled from peripheral blood of 10 to 15 young patients with multiple sclerosis to demonstrate the VDJtools post-analysis software. Multiple sclerosis patients were children and adolescents aged 6 to 15 years. Reading from cysteine to phenylalanine, the CDR3 counts 15 amino acids. Only the CDR3 DNA stays, 45 bases, in frame from base 1. V is reduced by 1 base and J by 2 bases, leaving a spacing of 11 bases between them. Looking up the germline V gene (reference sequence) yields CDR1 LNHNV and CDR2 YYDKDF. The sequencing sample was made of blood. This TCR was sampled from a girl between 10 and 17 years old with multiple sclerosis. Recombination joined TRBV15 with TRBJ1-2, and perhaps TRBD1 as D gene, on 5 matching bases. The CDR3 region has the sequence CATSRGGRENYGYTF. DNA sequence: TGTGCCACCAGCAGAGGGGGCAGGGAGAACTATGGCTACACCTTC.